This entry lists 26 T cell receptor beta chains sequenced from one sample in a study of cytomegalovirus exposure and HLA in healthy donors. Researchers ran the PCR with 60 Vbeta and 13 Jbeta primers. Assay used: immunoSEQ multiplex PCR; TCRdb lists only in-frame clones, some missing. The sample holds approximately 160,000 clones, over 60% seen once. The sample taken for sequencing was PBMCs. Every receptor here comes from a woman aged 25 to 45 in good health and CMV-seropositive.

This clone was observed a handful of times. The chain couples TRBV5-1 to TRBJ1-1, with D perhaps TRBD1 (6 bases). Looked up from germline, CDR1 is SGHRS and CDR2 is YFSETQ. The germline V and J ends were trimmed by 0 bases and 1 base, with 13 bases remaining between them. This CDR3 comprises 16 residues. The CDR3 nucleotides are TGCGCCAGCAGCTTGGGCAGGGGCGCCGGGAACACTGAAGCTTTCTTT. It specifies CASSLGRGAGNTEAFF. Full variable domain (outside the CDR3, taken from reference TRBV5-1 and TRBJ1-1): KAGVTQTPRYLIKTRGQQVTLSCSPISGHRSVSWYQQTPGQGLQFLFEYFSETQRNKGNFPGRFSGRQFSNSRSEMNVSTLELGDSALYLCASSLGRGAGNTEAFFGQGTRLTVV.

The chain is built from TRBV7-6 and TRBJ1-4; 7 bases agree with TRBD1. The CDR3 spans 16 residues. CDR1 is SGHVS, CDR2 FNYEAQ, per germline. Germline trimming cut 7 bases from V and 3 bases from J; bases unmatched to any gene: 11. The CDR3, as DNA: TGTGCCAGCACCTCCCAAGGACAGGCGGCTAATGAAAAACTGTTTTTT. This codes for CASTSQGQAANEKLFF.

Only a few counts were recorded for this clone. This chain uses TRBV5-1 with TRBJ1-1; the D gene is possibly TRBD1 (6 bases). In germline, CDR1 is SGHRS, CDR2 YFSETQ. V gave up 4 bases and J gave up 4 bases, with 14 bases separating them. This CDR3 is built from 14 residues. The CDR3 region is CASSPFDRFTEAFF. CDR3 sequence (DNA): TGCGCCAGCAGCCCGTTCGACAGGTTCACTGAAGCTTTCTTT.

CDR3 amino acids: CASRMGLTGGEQFF. The CDR3 DNA sequence: TGTGCCAGCAGAATGGGACTTACAGGGGGTGAGCAGTTCTTC. J is TRBJ2-1 and V is TRBV6-1, with 8 bases aligning to TRBD1. This CDR3 is 14 amino acids long. V shed 6 bases, J shed 9 bases, and the junction held 10 bases outside the gene matches. Germline V CDR1 and CDR2: MNHNS, SASEGT.

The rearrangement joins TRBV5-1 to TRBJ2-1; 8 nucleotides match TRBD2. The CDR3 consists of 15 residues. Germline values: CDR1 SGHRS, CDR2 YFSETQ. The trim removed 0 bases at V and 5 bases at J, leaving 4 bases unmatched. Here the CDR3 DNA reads TGCGCCAGCAGCTTGGACGGGAGGGGTAACAATGAGCAGTTCTTC. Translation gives CASSLDGRGNNEQFF.

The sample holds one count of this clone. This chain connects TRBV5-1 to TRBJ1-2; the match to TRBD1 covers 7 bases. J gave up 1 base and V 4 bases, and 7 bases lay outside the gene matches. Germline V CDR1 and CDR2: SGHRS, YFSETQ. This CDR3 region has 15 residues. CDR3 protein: CASSRRQGDNYGYTF. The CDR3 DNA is TGCGCCAGCAGCCGTCGGCAGGGGGATAACTATGGCTACACCTTC. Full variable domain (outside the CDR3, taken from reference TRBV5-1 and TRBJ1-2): KAGVTQTPRYLIKTRGQQVTLSCSPISGHRSVSWYQQTPGQGLQFLFEYFSETQRNKGNFPGRFSGRQFSNSRSEMNVSTLELGDSALYLCASSRRQGDNYGYTFGSGTRLTVV.

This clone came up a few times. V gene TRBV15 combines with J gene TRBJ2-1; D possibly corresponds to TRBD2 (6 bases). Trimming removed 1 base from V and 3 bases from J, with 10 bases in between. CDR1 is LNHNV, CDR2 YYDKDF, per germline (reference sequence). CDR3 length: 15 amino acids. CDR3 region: CATSRAGSGYNEQFF. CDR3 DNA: TGTGCCACCAGCAGAGCGGGTAGCGGCTACAATGAGCAGTTCTTC.

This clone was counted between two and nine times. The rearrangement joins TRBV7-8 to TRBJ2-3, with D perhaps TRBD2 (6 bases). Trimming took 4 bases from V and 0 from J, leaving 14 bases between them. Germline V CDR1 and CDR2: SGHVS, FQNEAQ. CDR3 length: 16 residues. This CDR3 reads CASSSGSGYSTDTQYF. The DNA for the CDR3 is TGTGCCAGCAGCTCCGGGAGCGGGTACAGCACAGATACGCAGTATTTT.

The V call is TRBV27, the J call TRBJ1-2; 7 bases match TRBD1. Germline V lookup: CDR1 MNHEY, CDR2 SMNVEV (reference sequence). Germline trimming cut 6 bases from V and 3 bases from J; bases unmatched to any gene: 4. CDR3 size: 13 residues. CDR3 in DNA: TGTGCCAGCAGGCCTGACAGGGACTATGGCTACACCTTC. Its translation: CASRPDRDYGYTF.

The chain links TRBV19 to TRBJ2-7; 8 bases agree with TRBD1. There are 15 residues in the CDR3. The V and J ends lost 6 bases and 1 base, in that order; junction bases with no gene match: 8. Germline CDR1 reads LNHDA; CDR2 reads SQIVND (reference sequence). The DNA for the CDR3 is TGTGCCAGTAGCCTTGGACAGGGTTGGTCCTACGAGCAGTACTTC. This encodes CASSLGQGWSYEQYF.

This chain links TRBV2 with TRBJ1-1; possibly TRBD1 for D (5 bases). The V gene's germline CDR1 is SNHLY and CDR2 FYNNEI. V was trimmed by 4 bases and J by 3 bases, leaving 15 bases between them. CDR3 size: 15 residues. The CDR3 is CASSAQGTGHTEAFF. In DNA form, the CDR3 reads TGTGCCAGCAGTGCGCAAGGGACTGGGCACACTGAAGCTTTCTTT.

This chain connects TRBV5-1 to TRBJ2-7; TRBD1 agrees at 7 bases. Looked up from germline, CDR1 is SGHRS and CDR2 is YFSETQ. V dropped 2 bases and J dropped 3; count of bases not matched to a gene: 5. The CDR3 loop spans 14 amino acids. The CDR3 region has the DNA TGCGCCAGCAGCTTCTACAGGGGTGGCTACGAGCAGTACTTC. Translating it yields CASSFYRGGYEQYF. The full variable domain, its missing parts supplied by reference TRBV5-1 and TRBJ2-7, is KAGVTQTPRYLIKTRGQQVTLSCSPISGHRSVSWYQQTPGQGLQFLFEYFSETQRNKGNFPGRFSGRQFSNSRSEMNVSTLELGDSALYLCASSFYRGGYEQYFGPGTRLTVT.

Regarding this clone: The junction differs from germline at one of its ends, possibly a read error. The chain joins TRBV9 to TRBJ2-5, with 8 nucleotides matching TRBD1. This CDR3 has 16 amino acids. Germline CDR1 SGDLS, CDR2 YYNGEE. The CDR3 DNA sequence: TGTGCCGGCAGCGTAGGACAGGGCAGGGGGTGGGAGACCCAGTACTTC. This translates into CAGSVGQGRGWETQYF.

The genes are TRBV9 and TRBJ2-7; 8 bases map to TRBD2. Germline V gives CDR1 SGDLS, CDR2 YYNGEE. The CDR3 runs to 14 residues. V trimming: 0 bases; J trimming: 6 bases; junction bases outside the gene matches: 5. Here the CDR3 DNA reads TGTGCCAGCAGCGTAGGGCTAGCGGGTATCGAGCAGTACTTC. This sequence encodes CASSVGLAGIEQYF.

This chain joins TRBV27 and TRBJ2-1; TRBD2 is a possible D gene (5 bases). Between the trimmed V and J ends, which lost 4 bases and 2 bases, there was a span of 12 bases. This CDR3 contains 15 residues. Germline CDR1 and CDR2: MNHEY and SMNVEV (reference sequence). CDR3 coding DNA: TGTGCCAGCAGTTGGAGCGGAGTTCCCTACAATGAGCAGTTCTTC. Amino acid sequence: CASSWSGVPYNEQFF.

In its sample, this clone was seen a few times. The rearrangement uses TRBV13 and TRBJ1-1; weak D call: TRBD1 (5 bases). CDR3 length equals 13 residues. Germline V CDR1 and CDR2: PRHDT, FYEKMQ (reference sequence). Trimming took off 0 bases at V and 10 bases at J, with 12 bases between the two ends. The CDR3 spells CASSLGLAQGAFF. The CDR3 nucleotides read TGTGCCAGCAGCTTAGGGTTGGCCCAGGGAGCTTTCTTT.

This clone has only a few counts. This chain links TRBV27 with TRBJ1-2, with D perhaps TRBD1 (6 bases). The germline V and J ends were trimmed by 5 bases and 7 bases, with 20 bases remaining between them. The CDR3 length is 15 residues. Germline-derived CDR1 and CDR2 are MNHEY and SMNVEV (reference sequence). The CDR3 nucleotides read TGTGCCAGCAGTAAACAGGGTATCGAATGGTCTGGCTACACCTTC. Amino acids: CASSKQGIEWSGYTF.

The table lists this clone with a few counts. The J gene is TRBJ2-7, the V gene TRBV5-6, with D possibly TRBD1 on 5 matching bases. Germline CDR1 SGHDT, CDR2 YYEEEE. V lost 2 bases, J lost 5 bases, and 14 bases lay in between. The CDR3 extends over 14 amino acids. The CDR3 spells CASSLGQGYHEQYF. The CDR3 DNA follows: TGTGCCAGCAGCTTAGGTCAGGGTTACCACGAGCAGTACTTC.

The CDR3 region is CASSFSGTDTQYF. In nucleotides, the CDR3 is TGTGCCAGCAGTTTTTCTGGCACAGATACGCAGTATTTT. This chain connects TRBV27 to TRBJ2-3; D is ambiguous. CDR3 size: 13 residues. V was trimmed by 3 bases and J by 1 base, leaving 5 bases between them. Germline V lookup: CDR1 MNHEY, CDR2 SMNVEV (reference sequence).

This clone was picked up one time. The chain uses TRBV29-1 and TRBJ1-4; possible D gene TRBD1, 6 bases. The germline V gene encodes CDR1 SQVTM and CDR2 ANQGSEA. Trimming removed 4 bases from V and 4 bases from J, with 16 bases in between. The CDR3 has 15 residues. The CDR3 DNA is TGCAGCGTTGCGGTGGGGGCGCTGAATAATGAAAAACTGTTTTTT. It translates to CSVAVGALNNEKLFF.

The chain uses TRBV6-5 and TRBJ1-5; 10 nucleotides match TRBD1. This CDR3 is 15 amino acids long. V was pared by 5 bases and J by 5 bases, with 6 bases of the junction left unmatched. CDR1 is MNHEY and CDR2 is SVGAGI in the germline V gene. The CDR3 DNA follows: TGTGCCAGCAGTGCGACAGGGGGCGGGTATCAGCCCCAGCATTTT. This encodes CASSATGGGYQPQHF.

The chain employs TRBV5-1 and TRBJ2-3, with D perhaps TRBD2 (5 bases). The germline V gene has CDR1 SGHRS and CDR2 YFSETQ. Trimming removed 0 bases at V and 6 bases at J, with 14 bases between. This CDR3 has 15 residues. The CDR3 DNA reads TGCGCCAGCAGCTTGGGGGCCCCGAGGAGGGATACGCAGTATTTT. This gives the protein CASSLGAPRRDTQYF.

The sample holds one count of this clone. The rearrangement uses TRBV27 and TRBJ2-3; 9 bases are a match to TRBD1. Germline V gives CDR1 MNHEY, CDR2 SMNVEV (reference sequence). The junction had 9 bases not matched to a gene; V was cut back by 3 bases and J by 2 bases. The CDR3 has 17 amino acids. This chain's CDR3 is CASSLYWDREVTDTQYF. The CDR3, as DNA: TGTGCCAGCAGTTTGTATTGGGACAGGGAAGTCACAGATACGCAGTATTTT.

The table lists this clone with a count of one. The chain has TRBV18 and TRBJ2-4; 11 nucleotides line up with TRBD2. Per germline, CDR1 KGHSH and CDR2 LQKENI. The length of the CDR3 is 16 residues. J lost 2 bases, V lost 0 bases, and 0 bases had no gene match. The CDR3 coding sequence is TGTGCCAGCTCACCACCGACTAGCGGGACCAAAAACATTCAGTACTTC. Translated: CASSPPTSGTKNIQYF. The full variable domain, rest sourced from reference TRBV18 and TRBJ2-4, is NAGVMQNPRHLVRRRGQEARLRCSPMKGHSHVYWYRQLPEEGLKFMVYLQKENIIDESGMPKERFSAEFPKEGPSILRIQQVVRGDSAAYFCASSPPTSGTKNIQYFGAGTRLSVL.

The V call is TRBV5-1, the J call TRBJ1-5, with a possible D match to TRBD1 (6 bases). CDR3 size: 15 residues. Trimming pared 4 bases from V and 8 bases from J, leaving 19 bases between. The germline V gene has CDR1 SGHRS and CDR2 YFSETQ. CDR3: CASSTLGAGDEPQHF. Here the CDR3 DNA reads TGCGCCAGCAGCACCTTGGGGGCGGGGGATGAGCCCCAGCATTTT.

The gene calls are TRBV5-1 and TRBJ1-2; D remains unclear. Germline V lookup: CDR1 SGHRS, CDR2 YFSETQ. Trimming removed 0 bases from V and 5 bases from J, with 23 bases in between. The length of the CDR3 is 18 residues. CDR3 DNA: TGCGCCAGCAGCTTGGAGGCTTTTACGGTCGCGGGTCAATATGGCTACACCTTC. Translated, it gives CASSLEAFTVAGQYGYTF.